This is a list of T cell receptor beta chains from one sample in a study of blood T cell repertoires in COVID-19. Only in-frame clones appear in the TCRdb table, and some are missing; sequencing was by immunoSEQ multiplex PCR. This sample has approximately 150,000 clones, with around 81% found just once. Sequenced input: peripheral blood. The receptors stem from a man between 60 and 70 years old with active or convalescent COVID-19. Both conserved end residues are part of each CDR3. The order of the fields is clone size, V gene, D gene, J gene, CDR3 DNA, CDR3 protein. A D gene is named only where the DNA matches it firmly. Only part of the rows carry a size: once, few, many, or a class if the clone is expanded.

clone size: once; V gene: TRBV18; D gene: .; J gene: TRBJ1-1; CDR3 DNA: TGTGCCAGCTCACCAAAGGGAGGCACTGAAGCTTTCTTT; CDR3 protein: CASSPKGGTEAFF
clone size: .; V gene: TRBV19; D gene: .; J gene: TRBJ1-1; CDR3 DNA: TGTGCCAGTAGTGGGGAGAGCACTGAAGCTTTTTTT; CDR3 protein: CASSGESTEAFF
clone size: .; V gene: TRBV7-2; D gene: TRBD1; J gene: TRBJ1-5; CDR3 DNA: TGTGCCAGCAGCCCCCTCGACAGGGGAAAAGGCAATCAGCCCCAGCATTTT; CDR3 protein: CASSPLDRGKGNQPQHF
clone size: once; V gene: TRBV19; D gene: .; J gene: TRBJ2-1; CDR3 DNA: TGTGCCAGTAGGTCAGCGGAAGCGTACAATGAGCAGTTCTTC; CDR3 protein: CASRSAEAYNEQFF
clone size: .; V gene: TRBV5-1; D gene: TRBD1; J gene: TRBJ1-5; CDR3 DNA: TGCGCCAGCAGCTTACTCGGGACAGGAGATCAGCCCCAGCATTTT; CDR3 protein: CASSLLGTGDQPQHF
clone size: .; V gene: TRBV18; D gene: TRBD1; J gene: TRBJ2-1; CDR3 DNA: TGTGCCAGCTCACCCGGGACAGGGGTCAACAATGAGCAGTTCTTC; CDR3 protein: CASSPGTGVNNEQFF
clone size: .; V gene: TRBV2; D gene: .; J gene: TRBJ1-2; CDR3 DNA: TGTGCCAGCCAAAGTGAGGTCGGCGGCTACACCTTC; CDR3 protein: CASQSEVGGYTF
clone size: .; V gene: TRBV10-3; D gene: TRBD1; J gene: TRBJ1-6; CDR3 DNA: TGTGCCGCCAAGACAGGGGGCGTCGAGAATTCACCCCTCCACTTT; CDR3 protein: CAAKTGGVENSPLHF
clone size: .; V gene: TRBV6-5; D gene: .; J gene: TRBJ1-6; CDR3 DNA: TGTGCCAGCAGGGACAGCAATAATTCACCCCTCCACTTT; CDR3 protein: CASRDSNNSPLHF
clone size: .; V gene: TRBV11-2; D gene: .; J gene: TRBJ1-2; CDR3 DNA: TGTGCCAGCAGCTTAGATCGGCAGAGGAACTATGGCTACACCTTC; CDR3 protein: CASSLDRQRNYGYTF
clone size: .; V gene: TRBV7-2; D gene: TRBD1; J gene: TRBJ1-1; CDR3 DNA: TGTGCCAGCAGCGCACAGGGGGCTGGCACTGAAGCTTTCTTT; CDR3 protein: CASSAQGAGTEAFF
clone size: .; V gene: TRBV11-1; D gene: .; J gene: TRBJ1-1; CDR3 DNA: TGTGCCAGCAGCTCTCCCGGCAGGGTAGGCACTGAAGCTTTCTTT; CDR3 protein: CASSSPGRVGTEAFF
clone size: .; V gene: TRBV7-2; D gene: .; J gene: TRBJ1-4; CDR3 DNA: TGTGCCAGCAGCTTAGCTTTCCAGGGTAATGAAAAACTGTTTTTT; CDR3 protein: CASSLAFQGNEKLFF
clone size: .; V gene: TRBV7-2; D gene: TRBD2; J gene: TRBJ2-4; CDR3 DNA: TGTGCCAGCAGGAAGGGACTACCTGGGGACATTCAGTACTTC; CDR3 protein: CASRKGLPGDIQYF